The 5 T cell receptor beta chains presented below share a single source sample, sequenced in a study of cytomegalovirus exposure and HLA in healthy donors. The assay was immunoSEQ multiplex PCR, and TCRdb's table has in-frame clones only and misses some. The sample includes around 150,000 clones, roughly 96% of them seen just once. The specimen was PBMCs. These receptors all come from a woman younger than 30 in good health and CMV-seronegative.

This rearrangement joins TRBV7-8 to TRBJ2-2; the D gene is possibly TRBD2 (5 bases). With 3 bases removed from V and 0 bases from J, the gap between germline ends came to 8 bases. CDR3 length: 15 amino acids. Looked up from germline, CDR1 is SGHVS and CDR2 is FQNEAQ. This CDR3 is CASSFRDSNTGELFF. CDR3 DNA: TGTGCCAGCAGCTTCCGGGATTCGAACACCGGGGAGCTGTTTTTT.

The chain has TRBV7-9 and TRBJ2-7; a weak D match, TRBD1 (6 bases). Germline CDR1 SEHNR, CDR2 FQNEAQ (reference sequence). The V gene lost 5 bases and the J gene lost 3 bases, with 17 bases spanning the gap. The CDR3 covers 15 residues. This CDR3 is CASSPLGTGSYEQYF. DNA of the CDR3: TGTGCCAGCAGCCCATTGGGTACAGGGAGCTACGAGCAGTACTTC.

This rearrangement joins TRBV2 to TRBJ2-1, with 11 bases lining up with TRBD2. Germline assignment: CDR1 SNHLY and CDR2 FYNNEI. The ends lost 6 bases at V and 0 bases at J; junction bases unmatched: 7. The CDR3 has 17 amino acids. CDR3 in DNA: TGTGCCAGCAGCGCCCCGGGACTAGCGGCCTCCTACAATGAGCAGTTCTTC. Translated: CASSAPGLAASYNEQFF.

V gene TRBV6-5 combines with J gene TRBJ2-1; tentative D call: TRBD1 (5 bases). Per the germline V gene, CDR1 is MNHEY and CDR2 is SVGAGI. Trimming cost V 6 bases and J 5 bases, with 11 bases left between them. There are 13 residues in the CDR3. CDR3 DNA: TGTGCCAGCAGACCCCCGACAGACAATGAGCAGTTCTTC. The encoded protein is CASRPPTDNEQFF.

The CDR3 loop is CASSTRTVSYNSPLHF. DNA for the CDR3: TGTGCCAGCAGCACCCGGACAGTCTCCTATAATTCACCCCTCCACTTT. The gene calls are TRBV7-2 and TRBJ1-6; a possible D gene is TRBD1 (6 bases). The CDR3 covers 16 residues. V was clipped by 5 bases and J by 0 bases, with 11 bases between them. CDR1 and CDR2 (germline): SGHTA, FQGNSA.